Listed here are 18 T cell receptor beta chains from one sample, sequenced in a study of PD-1 blockade in classical Hodgkin lymphoma. The method was immunoSEQ multiplex PCR; TCRdb's version includes in-frame clones alone and lacks a portion of them. The sample has over 12,000 clones, around 61% seen once; the top ten hold over 8.5%. Each and every patient relapsed after autologous stem cell transplantation, and patients got differing brentuximab vedotin exposure. The sample here was peripheral blood mononuclear cells (PBMCs), taken at baseline. All receptors come from a human donor with classical Hodgkin lymphoma.

This clone has only a few counts. This rearrangement joins TRBV2 to TRBJ1-5, with D tentatively TRBD1 (6 bases). The CDR3 is 13 residues long. The germline CDR1 and CDR2 sequences are SNHLY and FYNNEI. Trimming cost V 8 bases and J 5 bases, with 13 bases left between them. CDR3 protein: CASADRSDQPQHF. The CDR3 DNA reads TGTGCCAGCGCTGACAGGTCTGATCAGCCCCAGCATTTT.

This clone was detected a few times. The rearrangement uses TRBV5-4 and TRBJ2-7; D may match TRBD1 or TRBD2 (5 bases each). CDR3 length: 17 residues. V was shortened by 0 bases and J by 0 bases, with 16 bases between the two germline ends. Germline CDR1 is SGHNT and CDR2 is YYREEE (reference sequence). The CDR3 sequence is CASSLGWEQGPSYEQYF. The CDR3 DNA sequence: TGTGCCAGCAGCTTGGGATGGGAGCAGGGACCCTCCTACGAGCAGTACTTC.

The chain couples TRBV4-1 to TRBJ1-6, with no clear D. Trimming left V 1 base short and J 7 bases short, with 11 bases between. This CDR3 contains 15 residues. Germline V gene sequence: CDR1 MGHRA, CDR2 YSYEKL. CDR3 sequence: CASSQVSSGNSPLHF. The CDR3 DNA is TGCGCCAGCAGCCAAGTTAGCAGCGGGAATTCACCCCTCCACTTT.

The chain links TRBV27 to TRBJ2-1, with unresolved D. The V gene lost 2 bases and the J gene lost 4 bases, with 6 bases spanning the gap. Looked up from germline, CDR1 is MNHEY and CDR2 is SMNVEV (reference sequence). This CDR3 spans 13 amino acids. For the CDR3, the DNA is TGTGCCAGCAGTTTAGCCGGTTACAATGAGCAGTTCTTC. Translating it yields CASSLAGYNEQFF.

V usage is TRBV11-3 and J usage is TRBJ2-5; unclear D gene. This CDR3 is built from 15 residues. Looked up from germline, CDR1 is SGHNT and CDR2 is YENEEA. Trimming cost V 3 bases and J 5 bases, with 16 bases left between them. The CDR3 spells CASSLRLGFGETQYF. The CDR3 DNA is TGTGCCAGCAGCTTGCGCCTGGGATTCGGGGAGACCCAGTACTTC.

The rearrangement uses TRBV28 and TRBJ2-1; 7 bases are shared with TRBD1. The germline V gene has CDR1 MDHEN and CDR2 SYDVKM. This CDR3 has 15 residues. Losses at the gene ends were 6 bases for V and 8 bases for J; bases not matched to a gene: 13. CDR3 residues: CASSTAGTVKYEQFF. As DNA, the CDR3 is TGTGCCAGCAGCACGGCCGGGACAGTAAAGTATGAGCAGTTCTTC.

The chain employs TRBV10-1 and TRBJ2-2; possible D gene TRBD1, 5 bases. Germline-derived CDR1 and CDR2 are WNHNN and SYGVQD (reference sequence). This CDR3 is 16 amino acids long. The V gene lost 7 bases and the J gene lost 1 base, with 16 bases spanning the gap. CDR3 amino acids: CASNSTQEVNTGELFF. The CDR3 coding sequence is TGCGCCAGCAACTCTACACAGGAAGTGAACACCGGGGAGCTGTTTTTT.

This clone was seen only a few times. The chain joins TRBV27 to TRBJ2-7, with TRBD1 identical over 8 bases. This CDR3 spans 14 amino acids. Germline CDR1 MNHEY, CDR2 SMNVEV (reference sequence). Germline trimming cut 1 base from V and 5 bases from J; bases unmatched to any gene: 4. This chain's CDR3 is CASSLLDRVHEQYF. Here the CDR3 DNA reads TGTGCCAGCAGTTTATTGGACAGGGTCCACGAGCAGTACTTC.

This clone was recorded once. The V gene is TRBV29-1, the J gene TRBJ2-2, with TRBD2 matching 14 bases. V lost 4 bases, J lost 0 bases, and 4 bases stayed unmatched. The CDR3 contains 17 residues. Germline V gene sequence: CDR1 SQVTM, CDR2 ANQGSEA. CDR3 in DNA: TGCAGCGTTGGACCGACTAGCGGGAGGGCGAACACCGGGGAGCTGTTTTTT. It codes for CSVGPTSGRANTGELFF.

This clone was counted only a few times. V gene TRBV7-8 combines with J gene TRBJ2-7; a weak D match, TRBD1 (6 bases). Germline CDR1 and CDR2: SGHVS and FQNEAQ. This CDR3 is built from 13 residues. The V end was cut by 5 bases, the J end by 0 bases, with 8 bases between. The CDR3 nucleotides are TGTGCCAGCAGCCAGGACAGCTCCTACGAGCAGTACTTC. Protein product: CASSQDSSYEQYF.

The chain is built from TRBV7-2 and TRBJ2-3; D perhaps matches TRBD2 (6 bases). The CDR3 contains 16 residues. Between the trimmed V and J ends, which lost 1 base and 3 bases, there was a span of 14 bases. Germline V gives CDR1 SGHTA, CDR2 FQGNSA. This CDR3 is CASSLGPVGSTDTQYF. The CDR3 DNA is TGTGCCAGCAGCTTAGGCCCCGTCGGGAGTACAGATACGCAGTATTTT.

V gene TRBV27 combines with J gene TRBJ2-1; 7 nucleotides align to TRBD1. Germline assignment: CDR1 MNHEY and CDR2 SMNVEV (reference sequence). CDR3 length equals 14 residues. J was trimmed by 2 bases and V by 4 bases; bases with no gene match: 2. CDR3 nucleotide sequence: TGTGCCAGCAGTTCCCAGGGGGCCTACAATGAGCAGTTCTTC. The encoded protein is CASSSQGAYNEQFF.

The rearrangement links TRBV5-1 to TRBJ1-5, with D maybe TRBD1 (5 bases). The V gene lost 0 bases and the J gene lost 6 bases, with 7 bases spanning the gap. The germline V gene encodes CDR1 SGHRS and CDR2 YFSETQ. The CDR3 spans 13 residues. As DNA, the CDR3 is TGCGCCAGCAGCTTGGGGGGGTTTCAGCCCCAGCATTTT. It encodes CASSLGGFQPQHF.

The V gene is TRBV11-1, the J gene TRBJ2-7, with 10 nucleotides matching TRBD2. V was pared by 5 bases and J by 5 bases, with 6 bases of the junction left unmatched. Germline V gives CDR1 SGHAT, CDR2 FQDESV (reference sequence). CDR3 length: 14 amino acids. The CDR3 is CASSTPGLANEQYF. The CDR3 bases are TGTGCCAGCAGCACACCGGGACTAGCGAACGAGCAGTACTTC.

This clone was found once. This chain connects TRBV2 to TRBJ2-7, with 7 bases matching TRBD1. There are 15 residues in the CDR3. Germline assignment: CDR1 SNHLY and CDR2 FYNNEI. V shed 8 bases and J 5 bases; nucleotides not matched to a gene: 15. In DNA, the CDR3 is TGTGCCAGCGCCCGCACACAGGGGATTGGAAACGAGCAGTACTTC. This codes for CASARTQGIGNEQYF.

Only a few counts were recorded for this clone. The chain combines TRBV6-6 with TRBJ2-5; TRBD1 is a possible D gene (6 bases). CDR1 MNHNY and CDR2 SVGAGI come from the germline V gene (reference sequence). V shed 6 bases and J shed 3 bases, with 17 bases lying between them. The CDR3 is made up of 15 amino acids. The CDR3 nucleotides read TGTGCCAGCAGCGTAGCACAGGGAACGGAAGAGACCCAGTACTTC. Protein: CASSVAQGTEETQYF.

This clone appeared a few times. The genes are TRBV4-1 and TRBJ1-5, with a tentative D call TRBD1 (5 bases). Germline V gives CDR1 MGHRA, CDR2 YSYEKL. The germline V and J ends were trimmed by 0 bases and 0 bases, with 18 bases remaining between them. This CDR3 contains 19 residues. The CDR3: CASSQDPKVTGHSNQPQHF. The CDR3 bases are TGCGCCAGCAGCCAAGATCCGAAGGTGACGGGGCATAGCAATCAGCCCCAGCATTTT.

This rearrangement joins TRBV28 to TRBJ2-7; D remains ambiguous. V dropped 2 bases and J dropped 7 bases, with 12 bases sitting between them. Germline V CDR1 and CDR2: MDHEN, SYDVKM. This CDR3 contains 13 residues. This chain's CDR3 is CASSLSPLGEQYF. CDR3 nucleotides: TGTGCCAGCAGTTTAAGCCCTTTGGGGGAGCAGTACTTC. The variable domain in full, with the rest retrieved from reference TRBV28 and TRBJ2-7, is DVKVTQSSRYLVKRTGEKVFLECVQDMDHENMFWYRQDPGLGLRLIYFSYDVKMKEKGDIPEGYSVSREKKERFSLILESASTNQTSMYLCASSLSPLGEQYFGPGTRLTVT.